One sample yielded the 10 T cell receptor beta chains listed below, sequenced in a study of T cell repertoires in cytomegalovirus infection. TCRdb reanalysed the reads using MiXCR and keeps one entry per CDR3 protein. Seen here are around 530,000 distinct CDR3 sequences, about 25% observed once, and the top ten hold roughly an eighth. The sequenced sample consisted of PBMCs. Receptor source: a human donor in good health (CMV status not recorded). Some clones in this sample may be carry-over from other donors' samples.

This clonotype was observed a handful of times. This chain joins TRBV12-3 or TRBV12-4 and TRBJ1-6; weak D call: TRBD1 (5 bases). This CDR3 has 14 residues. V was pared by 8 bases and J by 2 bases, with 10 bases between. CDR3 bases: TGTGCCAGCGTCCTGGGGGCCTATAATTCACCCCTCCACTTT. This codes for CASVLGAYNSPLHF.

This clonotype was detected only a few times. J is TRBJ2-7 and V is TRBV15, with D unclear. From germline, CDR1 is LNHNV and CDR2 YYDKDF (reference sequence). Trimming left V 0 bases short and J 4 bases short, with 10 bases between. There are 14 residues in the CDR3. CDR3 amino acids: CATSRDPDGYEQYV. Written as DNA, the CDR3 is TGTGCCACCAGCAGAGACCCCGACGGGTACGAGCAGTACGTC.

V usage is TRBV4-1 and J usage is TRBJ1-5, with TRBD1 matching over 8 bases. This CDR3 spans 16 amino acids. V shed 1 base and J 4 bases; nucleotides not matched to a gene: 6. Germline V gene lookup returns CDR1 MGHRA and CDR2 YSYEKL. CDR3 region: CASSQGQGAGNQPQHF. CDR3 nucleotides: TGCGCCAGCAGCCAAGGGCAGGGGGCGGGAAATCAGCCCCAGCATTTT.

V is TRBV14 and J is TRBJ2-5; D gene uncertain. This CDR3 spans 16 amino acids. With 4 bases removed from V and 2 bases from J, the gap between germline ends came to 17 bases. Germline values: CDR1 SGHDN, CDR2 FVKESK. This CDR3 reads CASSPTTNSWQETQYF. CDR3 DNA sequence: TGTGCCAGCAGCCCTACTACTAATAGTTGGCAAGAGACCCAGTACTTC.

This clonotype occurred a few times. This rearrangement joins TRBV7-6 to TRBJ2-2, with 7 bases lining up with TRBD2. CDR3 length equals 18 residues. Germline V gene lookup returns CDR1 SGHVS and CDR2 FNYEAQ. J was trimmed by 4 bases and V by 1 base; bases with no gene match: 12. Here the CDR3 reads CASSLGGGVAGLTGELFF. The DNA of the CDR3 is TGTGCCAGCAGCTTAGGTGGCGGGGTAGCGGGCCTCACCGGGGAGCTGTTTTTT.

This clonotype was counted only a few times. The chain links TRBV7-9 to TRBJ1-2; D is unclear. This CDR3 contains 14 residues. The V end lost 5 bases, the J end lost 4 bases, and 14 bases lay between the germline ends. Germline V gene lookup returns CDR1 SEHNR and CDR2 FQNEAQ (reference sequence). In nucleotides, the CDR3 is TGTGCCAGCAGCGGCGGCGGCGGCGGCTATGGCTACACCTTC. Amino acids: CASSGGGGGYGYTF.

This clonotype was counted only a few times. The chain couples TRBV19 to TRBJ2-2; no definite D call. The CDR3 has 15 residues. Trimming cost V 3 bases and J 0 bases, with 8 bases left between them. Per germline, CDR1 LNHDA and CDR2 SQIVND (reference sequence). The CDR3 bases are TGTGCCAGTAGTATGGCACTCACGAACACCGGGGAGCTGTTTTTT. It is translated as CASSMALTNTGELFF.

The gene calls are TRBV7-9 and TRBJ2-3; D might be TRBD2 (6 bases). The CDR3 has 14 amino acids. CDR1 SEHNR and CDR2 FQNEAQ come from the germline V gene (reference sequence). V was clipped by 5 bases and J by 2 bases, with 11 bases between them. The CDR3 region is CASSPREDTDTQYF. The CDR3, as DNA: TGTGCCAGCAGCCCGAGGGAGGACACAGATACGCAGTATTTT.

CDR3 region: CASSFGQEYTEAFF. The CDR3 bases are TGTGCCAGCAGCTTCGGACAGGAGTACACTGAAGCTTTCTTT. This chain connects TRBV5-6 to TRBJ1-1; 7 bases are a match to TRBD1. The CDR3 is 14 residues long. With 2 bases clipped from V and 3 bases from J, the junction kept 4 bases outside the gene matches. CDR1 is SGHDT and CDR2 is YYEEEE in the germline V gene.

This clonotype was picked up many times. The V gene is TRBV7-2, the J gene TRBJ2-7, with a possible D match to TRBD2 (5 bases). Germline CDR1 is SGHTA and CDR2 is FQGNSA. Trimming removed 5 bases from V and 4 bases from J, with 12 bases in between. CDR3 length: 13 residues. The CDR3: CASSRGSLYEQYF. In nucleotides, the CDR3 is TGTGCCAGCAGCCGCGGGTCTCTGTACGAGCAGTACTTC.